One sample yielded the 29 T cell receptor beta chains listed below, sequenced in a study of T-cell reconstitution after alpha-beta-depleted transplantation in children. Library preparation (for TCRbeta) was performed with unique molecular identifiers. TCRdb redid the calling of the PCR reads with MiXCR, one entry per CDR3 protein. The sample lists around 370,000 distinct CDR3 sequences; 10% were seen once. Sequencing used PBMCs from the stem cell graft donor, obtained from the stem cell graft. These receptors originate from a human donor who donated a stem cell graft to a child with acute lymphoblastic leukemia.

This clonotype was seen a handful of times. The chain carries TRBV20-1 and TRBJ2-7; the D gene could be TRBD1 or TRBD2 (5 bases each). This CDR3 spans 14 amino acids. Germline CDR1 DFQATT, CDR2 SNEGSKA (reference sequence). The V gene lost 3 bases and the J gene lost 3 bases, with 15 bases spanning the gap. DNA for the CDR3: TGCAGTGCTAGTCGTCCAGGGACGGGCTACGAGCAGTACTTC. Amino acid sequence: CSASRPGTGYEQYF.

This clonotype was counted between two and nine times. CDR3 nucleotides: TGTGCCAGCAGTTTTACCAGCGGGAGCTCCTACAATGAGCAGTTCTTC. It yields the protein CASSFTSGSSYNEQFF. This chain joins TRBV12-3 or TRBV12-4 and TRBJ2-1; 8 positions agree with TRBD2. With V trimmed by 3 bases and J by 0 bases, 4 bases remained unmatched. CDR3 length: 16 residues.

This clonotype has a handful of counts. The chain employs TRBV6-2 or TRBV6-3 and TRBJ2-3; D is unresolved. The V gene's germline CDR1 is MNHEY and CDR2 SVGEGT. This CDR3 has 14 amino acids. V lost 0 bases, J lost 2 bases, and 6 bases lay in between. The CDR3 sequence is CASSYSSATDTQYF. CDR3 DNA sequence: TGTGCCAGCAGTTACTCGTCTGCCACAGATACGCAGTATTTT.

The chain links TRBV29-1 to TRBJ1-1; 7 bases agree with TRBD1. Germline CDR1 reads SQVTM; CDR2 reads ANQGSEA. Germline trimming cut 7 bases from V and 0 bases from J; bases unmatched to any gene: 17. The CDR3 covers 17 residues. The DNA of the CDR3 is TGCAGCGCCCGAAGGGGGGGCGCAGGGGGAATGAACACTGAAGCTTTCTTT. Residues: CSARRGGAGGMNTEAFF.

The table lists this clonotype with many counts. The V call is TRBV15, the J call TRBJ1-5; 7 nucleotides line up with TRBD1. The CDR3 totals 15 residues. J lost 3 bases, V lost 2 bases, and 4 bases had no gene match. Germline V gene lookup returns CDR1 LNHNV and CDR2 YYDKDF (reference sequence). CDR3 in amino acids: CATSRPQGFNQPQHF. CDR3 DNA sequence: TGTGCCACCAGCAGACCACAGGGGTTCAATCAGCCCCAGCATTTT.

This clonotype was seen a handful of times. The genes are TRBV5-1 and TRBJ2-4, with 8 bases lining up with TRBD2. Germline V gives CDR1 SGHRS, CDR2 YFSETQ. Trimming cost V 3 bases and J 11 bases; bases outside gene matches: 16. This CDR3 spans 16 amino acids. The CDR3 loop is CASSSQTLTSGTFQYF. The CDR3 nucleotides read TGCGCCAGCAGCTCGCAAACCTTAACTAGCGGCACCTTTCAGTACTTC.

This rearrangement joins TRBV3-1 to TRBJ2-7; D unresolved. V was trimmed by 4 bases and J by 5 bases, leaving 15 bases between them. Germline V gene data show CDR1 as LGHDT and CDR2 as YNNKEL (reference sequence). The CDR3 runs 14 residues. CDR3 nucleotides: TGTGCCAGCAGCCCTGGAAGGGATCTGGACGAGCAGTACTTC. Translating it yields CASSPGRDLDEQYF.

The chain is built from TRBV6-5 and TRBJ2-7; TRBD2 matches 12 bases. The CDR3 length is 16 residues. Germline CDR1 and CDR2: MNHEY and SVGAGI. The V and J ends lost 2 bases and 7 bases, in that order; junction bases with no gene match: 9. The CDR3 DNA reads TGTGCCAGCAGTTACCTAGCGGGAGGGCCGAGAGAAGAGCAGTACTTC. The encoded protein is CASSYLAGGPREEQYF.

The chain couples TRBV7-2 to TRBJ2-1; D unclear. The CDR3 loop spans 11 amino acids. The V gene lost 1 base and the J gene lost 9 bases, with 4 bases spanning the gap. The germline gives CDR1 SGHTA, CDR2 FQGNSA. DNA of the CDR3: TGTGCCAGCAGCTTAGACGTTGAGCAGTTCTTC. Translation: CASSLDVEQFF.

This clonotype was found a few times. The rearrangement links TRBV20-1 to TRBJ2-2, with TRBD1 matching over 7 bases. Unmatched junction bases numbered 3, after V lost 2 bases and J lost 0 bases. This CDR3 is 15 amino acids long. CDR1 is DFQATT, CDR2 SNEGSKA, per germline (reference sequence). CDR3 amino acids: CSARRGGTNTGELFF. In DNA form, the CDR3 reads TGCAGTGCTAGACGAGGGGGCACGAACACCGGGGAGCTGTTTTTT.

In this sample, this clonotype turned up many times. V gene TRBV27 combines with J gene TRBJ2-3; D may be TRBD1 or TRBD2 (5 bases each). Germline CDR1 reads MNHEY; CDR2 reads SMNVEV (reference sequence). Trimming removed 2 bases from V and 4 bases from J, with 10 bases in between. The CDR3 spans 14 residues. Here the CDR3 reads CASSLGLGADTQYF. For the CDR3, the DNA is TGTGCCAGCAGTTTAGGCTTGGGGGCAGATACGCAGTATTTT.

This clonotype was seen ten or more times. V is TRBV28 and J is TRBJ2-5, with 9 positions matching TRBD1. Looked up from germline, CDR1 is MDHEN and CDR2 is SYDVKM. The CDR3 loop spans 15 amino acids. J was trimmed by 5 bases and V by 6 bases; bases with no gene match: 10. The CDR3: CASRPTGQGLETQYF. CDR3 DNA: TGTGCCAGCAGGCCGACGGGACAGGGTTTGGAGACCCAGTACTTC.

The rearrangement uses TRBV11-3 and TRBJ2-1; 10 bases align to TRBD2. Germline V gene data show CDR1 as SGHNT and CDR2 as YENEEA. This CDR3 is 14 amino acids long. The junction had 11 bases not matched to a gene; V was cut back by 5 bases and J by 13 bases. CDR3 sequence reads: CASSPSGRSLSQFF. Here the CDR3 DNA reads TGTGCCAGCAGCCCTAGCGGGAGATCATTGTCACAGTTCTTC.

This clonotype was counted between two and nine times. The CDR3 sequence is CASSPPGVNYGYTF. In DNA, the CDR3 is TGTGCCAGCAGTCCACCTGGGGTTAACTATGGCTACACCTTC. This chain links TRBV12-3 or TRBV12-4 with TRBJ1-2; unclear D gene. V was cut by 5 bases and J by 1 base, with 11 bases left in between. The CDR3 is 14 residues long.

This clonotype has only a few counts. The chain couples TRBV12-3 or TRBV12-4 to TRBJ2-1, with 9 nucleotides matching TRBD2. CDR3 length: 15 amino acids. V was pared by 3 bases and J by 3 bases, with 3 bases of the junction left unmatched. The CDR3 is CASSFPSGVYNEQFF. CDR3 DNA: TGTGCCAGCAGTTTCCCTAGCGGGGTCTACAATGAGCAGTTCTTC.

This clonotype was seen many times. The genes are TRBV15 and TRBJ2-1; D uncertain. The CDR3 is 14 amino acids. V lost 0 bases, J lost 6 bases, and 9 bases lay in between. Germline values: CDR1 LNHNV, CDR2 YYDKDF (reference sequence). The DNA for the CDR3 is TGTGCCACCAGCAGAGATAGAAGGGTCAATGAGCAGTTCTTC. Translation: CATSRDRRVNEQFF.

Here the CDR3 reads CASSVGGGGLAGAGYNEQFF. The CDR3, as DNA: TGTGCCAGCAGCGTAGGAGGGGGGGGACTAGCGGGAGCGGGATACAATGAGCAGTTCTTC. The chain has TRBV9 and TRBJ2-1; TRBD2 matches at 14 bases. The V segment lost 0 bases and the J segment 4 bases; nucleotides outside the gene matches: 12. Germline values: CDR1 SGDLS, CDR2 YYNGEE. The CDR3 spans 20 residues.

The CDR3 here is CASSLGYTLNTEAFF. DNA of the CDR3: TGTGCCAGCAGCTTAGGTTACACCCTGAACACTGAAGCTTTCTTT. The J gene is TRBJ1-1, the V gene TRBV5-6; D is uncertain. Germline V lookup: CDR1 SGHDT, CDR2 YYEEEE. CDR3 size: 15 residues. Trimming took off 2 bases at V and 0 bases at J, with 11 bases between the two ends.

This clonotype was seen ten or more times. The V call is TRBV27, the J call TRBJ1-2; D gene uncertain. Looked up from germline, CDR1 is MNHEY and CDR2 is SMNVEV (reference sequence). Trimming removed 4 bases at V and 0 bases at J, with 12 bases between. CDR3 length equals 15 residues. CDR3 loop: CASSYLPITNYGYTF. The DNA for the CDR3 is TGTGCCAGCAGTTACCTCCCCATTACTAACTATGGCTACACCTTC.

The chain recombines TRBV5-1 with TRBJ1-6; TRBD1 matches 9 bases. From germline, CDR1 is SGHRS and CDR2 YFSETQ. J gave up 7 bases and V 4 bases, and 3 bases lay outside the gene matches. This CDR3 region has 14 residues. The CDR3 loop is CASSRQGDNSPLHF. CDR3 nucleotides: TGCGCCAGCAGCCGACAGGGGGACAATTCACCCCTCCACTTT.

This clonotype occurred many times. The V and J genes are TRBV9 and TRBJ2-1, with 9 positions matching TRBD2. Germline-derived CDR1 and CDR2 are SGDLS and YYNGEE. The V gene end was trimmed by 3 bases and the J gene end by 4 bases; junction bases not matched to a gene: 17. This CDR3 is built from 19 residues. The CDR3 loop is CASSARSAAASGIYNEQFF. CDR3 nucleotide sequence: TGTGCCAGCAGCGCCCGTAGCGCCGCAGCTAGCGGGATATACAATGAGCAGTTCTTC.

The V call is TRBV7-2, the J call TRBJ2-7; possible D gene TRBD2, 6 bases. Between the trimmed V and J ends, which lost 1 base and 12 bases, there was a span of 19 bases. The CDR3 length is 14 residues. Germline values: CDR1 SGHTA, CDR2 FQGNSA. The CDR3 is CASSLEAGRESWYF. CDR3 DNA sequence: TGTGCCAGCAGCTTAGAGGCAGGCCGGGAGAGTTGGTACTTC.

In the case of this clonotype: At one end, the junction sequence differs from germline, possibly due to a read error. V gene TRBV5-1 combines with J gene TRBJ2-6; 7 nucleotides agree with TRBD1. Germline assignment: CDR1 SGHRS and CDR2 YFSETQ. CDR3 length: 16 amino acids. CDR3 region: CASSGNRGPGANGLTF. Here the CDR3 DNA reads TGCGCCAGCAGCGGGAACAGGGGCCCTGGGGCCAACGGCCTGACTTTC.

In this sample, this clonotype turned up a few times. The chain has TRBV24-1 and TRBJ2-7, with 11 bases lining up with TRBD2. The germline V gene has CDR1 KGHDR and CDR2 SFDVKD. The V gene end was trimmed by 12 bases and the J gene end by 3 bases; junction bases not matched to a gene: 3. This CDR3 contains 12 residues. The CDR3 here is CAAGTSGYEQYF. CDR3 nucleotides: TGTGCCGCCGGGACTAGCGGCTACGAGCAGTACTTC.

The CDR3 loop reads CASTHRGLEYNEQFF. Written as DNA, the CDR3 is TGTGCCAGCACCCACCGAGGATTGGAGTACAATGAGCAGTTCTTC. This chain joins TRBV12-3 or TRBV12-4 and TRBJ2-1; unclear D gene. This CDR3 comprises 15 residues. Deletions cut 7 bases from V and 4 bases from J, with 17 bases between.

This clonotype was observed a handful of times. The chain carries TRBV12-3 or TRBV12-4 and TRBJ1-6; 7 nucleotides agree with TRBD1. Unmatched junction bases numbered 9, after V lost 5 bases and J lost 8 bases. CDR3 length: 15 residues. Here the CDR3 DNA reads TGTGCCAGCAGTCCGACAGGGAGTAGCGATTCACCCCTCCACTTT. Its protein product is CASSPTGSSDSPLHF.

This clonotype was seen at least ten times. The chain combines TRBV15 with TRBJ2-7; tentatively, D is TRBD1 or TRBD2 (5 bases each). There are 11 residues in the CDR3. Germline CDR1 and CDR2: LNHNV and YYDKDF (reference sequence). The V gene lost 8 bases and the J gene lost 3 bases, with 8 bases spanning the gap. CDR3 region: CATSRGYEQYF. CDR3 DNA sequence: TGTGCCACCTCGAGGGGCTACGAGCAGTACTTC.

V usage is TRBV7-9 and J usage is TRBJ2-2, with D possibly TRBD1 on 5 matching bases. CDR3 length: 15 residues. Germline V lookup: CDR1 SEHNR, CDR2 FQNEAQ (reference sequence). Trimming stripped 5 bases from V and 0 bases from J, with 10 bases between. In DNA form, the CDR3 reads TGTGCCAGCAGCCTGGTGACAGCGAACACCGGGGAGCTGTTTTTT. The encoded protein is CASSLVTANTGELFF.

The V and J genes are TRBV7-9 and TRBJ1-4; the D gene is possibly TRBD1 (6 bases). The germline V gene encodes CDR1 SEHNR and CDR2 FQNEAQ (reference sequence). The CDR3 is 10 residues long. The germline V and J ends were trimmed by 10 bases and 8 bases, with 8 bases remaining between them. CDR3: CATGQEKLFF. The CDR3 bases are TGTGCCACCGGACAGGAAAAACTGTTTTTT.